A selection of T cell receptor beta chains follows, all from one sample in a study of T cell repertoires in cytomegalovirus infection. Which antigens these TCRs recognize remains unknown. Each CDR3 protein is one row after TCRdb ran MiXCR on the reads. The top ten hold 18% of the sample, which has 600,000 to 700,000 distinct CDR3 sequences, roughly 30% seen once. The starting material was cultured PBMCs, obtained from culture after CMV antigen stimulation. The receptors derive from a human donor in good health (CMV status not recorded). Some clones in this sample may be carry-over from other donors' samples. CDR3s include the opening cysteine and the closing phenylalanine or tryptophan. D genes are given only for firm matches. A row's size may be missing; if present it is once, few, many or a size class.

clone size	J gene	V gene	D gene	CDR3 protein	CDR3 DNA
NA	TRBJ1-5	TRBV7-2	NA	CASSSEGDQPQHF	TGTGCCAGCAGCTCGGAGGGGGATCAGCCCCAGCATTTT
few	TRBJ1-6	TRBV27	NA	CASSVAGALDQTLHF	TGTGCCAGCAGCGTGGCAGGGGCCTTAGACCAGACCCTCCACTTT
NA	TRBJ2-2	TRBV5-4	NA	CASREGWNTGELFF	TGTGCCAGCAGAGAAGGGTGGAACACCGGGGAGCTGTTTTTT
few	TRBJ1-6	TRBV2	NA	CASMRIGEISPLHF	TGTGCCAGCATGAGAATAGGGGAAATTTCACCCCTCCACTTT
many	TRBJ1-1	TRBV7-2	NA	CASSPYTEAFF	TGTGCCAGCAGCCCCTACACTGAAGCTTTCTTT
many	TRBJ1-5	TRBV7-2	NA	CASSSYSNQPQHF	TGTGCCAGCAGCTCCTATAGCAATCAGCCCCAGCATTTT
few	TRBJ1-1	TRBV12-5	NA	CAVSGVMNTEAFF	TGTGCCGTATCAGGGGTGATGAACACTGAAGCTTTCTTT
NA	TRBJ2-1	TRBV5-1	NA	CASSVGGGDEQFF	TGCGCCAGCAGCGTCGGGGGAGGAGATGAGCAGTTCTTC
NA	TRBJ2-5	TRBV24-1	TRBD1	CATSDPGTGSQETQYF	TGTGCCACCAGTGACCCCGGGACAGGTTCACAAGAGACCCAGTACTTC
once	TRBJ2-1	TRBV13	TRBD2	CASSPRTSDEQFF	TGTGCCAGCAGCCCCCGGACTAGCGATGAGCAGTTCTTC
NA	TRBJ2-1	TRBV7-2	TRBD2	CVSSPRGGLAGNNDQFF	TGTGTCAGCAGCCCTAGGGGCGGGCTAGCGGGGAACAATGATCAGTTCTTC
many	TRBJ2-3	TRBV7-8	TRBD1	CASSPIRQGLSTDTQYF	TGTGCCAGCAGCCCTATACGACAGGGCCTTAGCACAGATACGCAGTATTTT
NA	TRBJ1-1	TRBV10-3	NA	CAISESRRERPVMNTEAFF	TGTGCCATCAGTGAGTCGAGGAGGGAGCGCCCGGTAATGAACACTGAAGCTTTCTTT
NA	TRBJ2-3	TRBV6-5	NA	CASSYSGPPTDTQYF	TGTGCCAGCAGTTACTCTGGACCGCCCACAGATACGCAGTATTTT
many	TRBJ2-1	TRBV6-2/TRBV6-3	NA	CASRLQDYFPLNEQFF	TGTGCCAGCAGGCTCCAGGACTATTTCCCCCTCAATGAGCAGTTCTTC
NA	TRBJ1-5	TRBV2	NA	CASIGEIDQPQHF	TGTGCCAGCATTGGGGAAATAGATCAGCCCCAGCATTTT
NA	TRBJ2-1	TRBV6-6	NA	CATQVARYLGEQFF	TGTGCCACTCAAGTAGCGCGATACCTGGGGGAGCAGTTCTTC
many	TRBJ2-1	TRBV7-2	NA	CASSSGGSRSYNEQFF	TGTGCCAGCAGCTCTGGGGGATCAAGGTCCTACAATGAGCAGTTCTTC
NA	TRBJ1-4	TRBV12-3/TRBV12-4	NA	CASSLGLGQGGEKLFF	TGTGCCAGCAGTTTAGGCCTGGGGCAGGGCGGCGAAAAACTGTTTTTT
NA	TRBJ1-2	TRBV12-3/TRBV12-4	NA	CASSFDFFYGYTF	TGTGCCAGCAGTTTTGATTTTTTTTATGGCTACACCTTC
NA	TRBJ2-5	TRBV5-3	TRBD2	CASSPGTSKETQYF	TGTGCCAGCAGCCCAGGGACTAGCAAAGAGACCCAGTACTTC
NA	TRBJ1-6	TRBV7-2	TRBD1	CASSLDRGGNSPLHF	TGTGCCAGCAGCTTAGACAGGGGGGGCAATTCACCCCTCCACTTT
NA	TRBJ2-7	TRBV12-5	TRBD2	CASGYSGVYEQYF	TGTGCTAGTGGCTATAGCGGGGTCTACGAGCAGTACTTC
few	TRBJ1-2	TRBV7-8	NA	CASSPIFLGHGGYTF	TGTGCCAGCAGCCCCATCTTTCTTGGACATGGCGGCTACACCTTC
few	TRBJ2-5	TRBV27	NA	CASSPFAVAIEETQYF	TGTGCCAGCAGTCCCTTCGCCGTGGCTATAGAAGAGACCCAGTACTTC
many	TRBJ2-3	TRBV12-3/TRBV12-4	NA	CASSWGGRSTDTQYF	TGTGCCAGCAGTTGGGGGGGCCGCAGCACAGATACGCAGTATTTT
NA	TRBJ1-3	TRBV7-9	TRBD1	CASSGQQGWYSGNTIYF	TGTGCCAGCAGCGGCCAACAGGGGTGGTACTCTGGAAACACCATATATTTT
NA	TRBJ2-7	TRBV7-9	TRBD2	CASSIAGADYVQYF	TGTGCCAGCAGCATAGCGGGAGCAGACTACGTGCAGTACTTC
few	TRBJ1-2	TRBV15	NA	CATSRDGAGYTF	TGTGCCACCAGCAGAGATGGGGCAGGCTACACCTTC
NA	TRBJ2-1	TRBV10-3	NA	CAISDFGGLDEQFF	TGTGCCATCAGTGACTTTGGAGGTCTTGATGAGCAGTTCTTC
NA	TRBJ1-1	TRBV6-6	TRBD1	CASSWEAGGTTEAFF	TGTGCCAGCAGTTGGGAGGCAGGGGGGACTACTGAAGCTTTCTTT
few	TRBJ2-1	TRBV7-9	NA	CASSLMPGEQFF	TGTGCCAGCAGCTTAATGCCCGGTGAGCAGTTCTTC